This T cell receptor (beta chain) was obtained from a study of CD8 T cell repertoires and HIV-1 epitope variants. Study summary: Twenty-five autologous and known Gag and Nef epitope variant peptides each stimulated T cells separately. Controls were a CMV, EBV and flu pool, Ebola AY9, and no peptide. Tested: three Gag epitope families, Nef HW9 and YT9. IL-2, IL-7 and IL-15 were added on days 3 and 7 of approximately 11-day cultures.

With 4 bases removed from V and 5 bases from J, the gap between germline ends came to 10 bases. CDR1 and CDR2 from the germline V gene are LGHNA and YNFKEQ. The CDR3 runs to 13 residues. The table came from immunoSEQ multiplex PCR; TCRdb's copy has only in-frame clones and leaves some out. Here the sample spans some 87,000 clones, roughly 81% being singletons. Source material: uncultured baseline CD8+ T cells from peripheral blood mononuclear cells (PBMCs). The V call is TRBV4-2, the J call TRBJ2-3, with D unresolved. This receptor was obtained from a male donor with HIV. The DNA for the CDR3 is TGTGCCAGCAGCCTCCCCGGAGAAGATACGCAGTATTTT. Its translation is CASSLPGEDTQYF.